A selection of T cell receptor beta chains follows, all from one sample in a study of T-cell memory formation after mild COVID-19. Using its own MiXCR run on the 5' RACE reads, TCRdb lists one record per CDR3 protein. The sample includes 450,000 or so distinct CDR3 sequences, approximately 23% of them seen just once. The material sequenced was PBMCs or a T cell subset sorted from them (not recorded which). The receptor source for this set is an adult woman who had mild COVID-19 (a few samples of this study predate the infection). Cell type and time point are not known. CDR3s include the opening cysteine and the closing phenylalanine or tryptophan. The order of the fields is CDR3 length, J gene, V gene, CDR3 protein.

15,TRBJ2-7,TRBV7-9,CASSLYTGRRDEQYF
15,TRBJ2-1,TRBV6-2/TRBV6-3,CASSYALAAVDEQFF
15,TRBJ2-7,TRBV4-1,CASSQDKRVRYEQYF
16,TRBJ2-1,TRBV20-1,CSARVLAGSSYNEQFF
13,TRBJ2-7,TRBV5-1,CASSLRDRAEQYF
13,TRBJ1-1,TRBV7-3,CASSFDLYTEAFF
16,TRBJ2-2,TRBV11-2,CASRSTSAGRAGELFF
15,TRBJ2-3,TRBV7-2,CASSLSGSGTDTQYF
16,TRBJ2-7,TRBV20-1,CSARDFGRGLSYEQYF
16,TRBJ2-1,TRBV7-8,CASSLVASGMMSEQFF
15,TRBJ2-7,TRBV2,CASKLADARSYEQYF
13,TRBJ2-1,TRBV11-2,CASSLVGAGEQFF
14,TRBJ2-7,TRBV20-1,CSAIISGPPYEQYF
14,TRBJ2-3,TRBV6-5,CASSYEFHTDTQYF
14,TRBJ1-5,TRBV12-3/TRBV12-4,CASSLQGAISVQHF
15,TRBJ1-2,TRBV28,CASSPGGGPNYGYTF
17,TRBJ2-1,TRBV6-2/TRBV6-3,CASSYQVTRYSYNEQFF
17,TRBJ1-2,TRBV3-1,CASSLPGRLGYTYGYTF
17,TRBJ2-7,TRBV27,CASSSHVRLGVFYEQYF
17,TRBJ1-2,TRBV4-1,CASSQDGGQIGFYGYTF
15,TRBJ1-5,TRBV2,CASSEWSTANQPQHF
14,TRBJ1-1,TRBV20-1,CSAPLTGVNTEAFF
13,TRBJ1-1,TRBV29-1,CSVTLQTNTEAFF
16,TRBJ2-3,TRBV6-5,CASSYSLATSADTQYF
14,TRBJ1-2,TRBV9,CASSVVSGDYGYTF
15,TRBJ2-7,TRBV7-9,CASSLNRDRPYEQYF
14,TRBJ2-3,TRBV3-1,CASKQGGGADTQYF
15,TRBJ2-5,TRBV24-1,CATSDRDRHQETQYF
16,TRBJ1-1,TRBV12-3/TRBV12-4,CASSLVGDGMNTEAFF